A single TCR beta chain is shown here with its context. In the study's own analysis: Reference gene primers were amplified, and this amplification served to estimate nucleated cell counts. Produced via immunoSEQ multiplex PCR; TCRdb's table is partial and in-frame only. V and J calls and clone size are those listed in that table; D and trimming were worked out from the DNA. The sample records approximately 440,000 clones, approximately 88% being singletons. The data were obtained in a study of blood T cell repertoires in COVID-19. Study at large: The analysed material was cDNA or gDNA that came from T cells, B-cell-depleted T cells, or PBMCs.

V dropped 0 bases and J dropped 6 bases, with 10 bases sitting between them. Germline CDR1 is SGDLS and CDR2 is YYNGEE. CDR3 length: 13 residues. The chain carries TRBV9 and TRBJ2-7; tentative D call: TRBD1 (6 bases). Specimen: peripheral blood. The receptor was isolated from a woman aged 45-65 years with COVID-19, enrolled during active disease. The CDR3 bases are TGTGCCAGCAGCGTAGGCCAGGGGTCCGAGCAGTACTTC. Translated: CASSVGQGSEQYF.